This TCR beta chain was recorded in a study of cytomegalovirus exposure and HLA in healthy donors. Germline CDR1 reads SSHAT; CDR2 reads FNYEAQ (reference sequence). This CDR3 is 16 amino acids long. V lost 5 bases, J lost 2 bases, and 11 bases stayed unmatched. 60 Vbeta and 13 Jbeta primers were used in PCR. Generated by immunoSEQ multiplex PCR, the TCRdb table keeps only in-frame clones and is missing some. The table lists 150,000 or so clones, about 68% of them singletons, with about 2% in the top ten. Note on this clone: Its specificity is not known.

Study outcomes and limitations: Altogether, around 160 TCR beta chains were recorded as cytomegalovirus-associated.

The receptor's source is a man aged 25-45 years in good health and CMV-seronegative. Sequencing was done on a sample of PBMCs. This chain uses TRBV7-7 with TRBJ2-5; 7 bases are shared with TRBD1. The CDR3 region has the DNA TGTGCCAGCAGCGTTTACAGGGACAGTTCACAAGAGACCCAGTACTTC. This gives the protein CASSVYRDSSQETQYF.